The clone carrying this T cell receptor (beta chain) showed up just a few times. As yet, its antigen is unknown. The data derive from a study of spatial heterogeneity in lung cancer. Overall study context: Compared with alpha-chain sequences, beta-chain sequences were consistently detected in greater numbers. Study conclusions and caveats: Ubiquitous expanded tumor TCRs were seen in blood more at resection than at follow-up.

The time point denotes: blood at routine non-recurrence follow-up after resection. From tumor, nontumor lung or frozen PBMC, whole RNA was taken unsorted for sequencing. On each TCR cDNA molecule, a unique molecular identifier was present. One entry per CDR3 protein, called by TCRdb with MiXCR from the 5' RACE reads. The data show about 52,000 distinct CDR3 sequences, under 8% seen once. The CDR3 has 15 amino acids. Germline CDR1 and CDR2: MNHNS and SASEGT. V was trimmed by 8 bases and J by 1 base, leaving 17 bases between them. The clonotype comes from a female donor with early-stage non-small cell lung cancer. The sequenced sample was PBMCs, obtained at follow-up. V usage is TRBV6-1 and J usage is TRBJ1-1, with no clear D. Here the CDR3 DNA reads TGTGCCAGCCCAGCGGGAGGTACGACGAACACTGAAGCTTTCTTT. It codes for CASPAGGTTNTEAFF.